What follows are 29 T cell receptor beta chains derived from one specimen sequenced in a study of blood T cell repertoires in COVID-19. The data were produced by immunoSEQ multiplex PCR, yet TCRdb's version contains in-frame clones alone and is incomplete. The top ten clones hold roughly 0.8% of a sample with fewer than 300,000 clones, about 89% of them seen once. The sample taken for sequencing was peripheral blood. Receptors originate from a young man with acute or convalescent COVID-19.

This chain links TRBV3-1 (or the pseudogene TRBV3-2) with TRBJ2-7; 10 nucleotides agree with TRBD2. The germline CDR1 and CDR2 sequences are LGHDT and YNNKEL (reference sequence). After removal of 2 bases from V and 2 bases from J, the junction contained 6 bases not matched to a gene. CDR3 length: 16 amino acids. In nucleotides, the CDR3 is TGTGCCAGCAGCCAATTGAGCGGGGGGGACCCCTACGAGCAGTACTTC. Translation gives CASSQLSGGDPYEQYF.

The chain combines TRBV29-1 with TRBJ1-1, with 7 bases that match TRBD1. Trimming at V came to 7 bases and at J to 8 bases, leaving 10 bases not matched to a gene. The CDR3 runs 12 residues. The germline CDR1 and CDR2 sequences are SQVTM and ANQGSEA. CDR3 coding DNA: TGCAGCGGGAGAAGACAGGGCCCGGAAGCTTTCTTT. Translated, it gives CSGRRQGPEAFF.

The chain joins TRBV28 to TRBJ1-1; 10 bases are a match to TRBD1. Looked up from germline, CDR1 is MDHEN and CDR2 is SYDVKM. This CDR3 has 15 residues. The junction had 12 bases not matched to a gene; V was cut back by 8 bases and J by 6 bases. The CDR3 coding sequence is TGTGCCAGCCGGACAGGGGGAATGATTGACCCTGAAGCTTTCTTT. This gives the protein CASRTGGMIDPEAFF.

The chain has TRBV6-6 and TRBJ1-3; weak D call: TRBD1 (5 bases). The CDR3 sequence is 15 residues long. From germline, CDR1 is MNHNY and CDR2 SVGAGI (reference sequence). V shed 6 bases and J shed 0 bases, with 12 bases lying between them. The CDR3 bases are TGTGCCAGCAGACTCGACAGAAGCTCTGGAAACACCATATATTTT. As protein: CASRLDRSSGNTIYF.

The V gene is TRBV10-2, the J gene TRBJ1-3; perhaps TRBD1 as D (6 bases). Trimming took off 5 bases at V and 6 bases at J, with 14 bases between the two ends. In germline, CDR1 is WSHSY, CDR2 SAAADI. The length of the CDR3 is 14 residues. The chain's CDR3 is CASSSGARVNTIYF. CDR3 DNA sequence: TGCGCCAGCAGTTCAGGGGCCCGGGTAAACACCATATATTTT.

Only a few counts were recorded for this clone. A junction boundary mismatches the germline segment, possibly from a read error. The genes are TRBV7-7 and TRBJ2-5, with TRBD2 identical over 7 bases. The CDR3 runs 15 residues. Germline-derived CDR1 and CDR2 are SSHAT and FNYEAQ (reference sequence). The CDR3 DNA is TGTGCTAGCAGCCCAGGCCCCGGGAGGCAAGAGACCCAGTACTTC. It yields the protein CASSPGPGRQETQYF.

The chain employs TRBV12-5 and TRBJ2-1, with TRBD1 matching 7 bases. Germline assignment: CDR1 LGHNT and CDR2 FRNRAP. The CDR3 extends over 16 amino acids. Trimming at V came to 5 bases and at J to 2 bases, leaving 9 bases not matched to a gene. The CDR3 DNA reads as TGTGCTAGTGGTCCGGGCATAGGGGGCACCTACAATGAGCAGTTCTTC. This codes for CASGPGIGGTYNEQFF.

A few counts support this clone. This chain uses TRBV23-1 with TRBJ2-3; 15 positions match TRBD2. TRBV23-1 carries the ORF label, with uncertain function. The CDR3 loop spans 16 amino acids. V dropped 3 bases and J dropped 4; count of bases not matched to a gene: 2. The CDR3 loop is CASSHGLAGGSDTQYF. The CDR3 nucleotides read TGCGCCAGCAGTCATGGACTAGCGGGGGGGTCAGATACGCAGTATTTT.

This chain joins TRBV5-6 and TRBJ2-3; 8 nucleotides align to TRBD1. Germline V gives CDR1 SGHDT, CDR2 YYEEEE. Unmatched junction bases numbered 10, after V lost 4 bases and J lost 6 bases. CDR3 length equals 15 residues. CDR3 protein: CASSRTGLEEDTQYF. The CDR3 bases are TGTGCCAGCAGCCGGACAGGGTTAGAGGAGGATACGCAGTATTTT.

This chain uses TRBV27 with TRBJ1-1; D gene ambiguous. This CDR3 is built from 13 residues. The V end lost 6 bases, the J end lost 1 base, and 9 bases lay between the germline ends. Germline CDR1 reads MNHEY; CDR2 reads SMNVEV (reference sequence). Here the CDR3 reads CASSFRWNTEAFF. The CDR3 DNA reads as TGTGCCAGCAGCTTCAGGTGGAACACTGAAGCTTTCTTT.

V is TRBV19 and J is TRBJ2-2, with TRBD1 matching 7 bases. J lost 3 bases, V lost 5 bases, and 3 bases had no gene match. Germline CDR1 and CDR2: LNHDA and SQIVND (reference sequence). CDR3 length equals 14 residues. CDR3 coding DNA: TGTGCCAGTAGTGGACAGGTCTACACCGGGGAGCTGTTTTTT. Translating gives CASSGQVYTGELFF.

On this clone: The same CDR3 arises from other DNA sequences in this sample as well. The chain uses TRBV30 and TRBJ2-7; D not certain. The CDR3 has 11 amino acids. Deletions cut 2 bases from V and 0 bases from J, with 2 bases between. CDR1 and CDR2 from the germline V gene are GTSNPN and SVGIG (reference sequence). In DNA form, the CDR3 reads TGTGCCTGGAGTCTCTCCTACGAGCAGTACTTC. Protein product: CAWSLSYEQYF.

The chain recombines TRBV11-2 with TRBJ2-7; TRBD1 aligns across 8 bases. The CDR3 covers 16 residues. V was clipped by 6 bases and J by 1 base; unmatched bases: 11. Germline CDR1 reads SGHAT; CDR2 reads FQNNGV. CDR3 nucleotide sequence: TGTGCCAGCAGACCACTATCCGGGACAGGATCCTACGAGCAGTACTTC. It translates to CASRPLSGTGSYEQYF.

The J gene is TRBJ2-7, the V gene TRBV27; TRBD2 agrees at 7 bases. Germline V gene data show CDR1 as MNHEY and CDR2 as SMNVEV (reference sequence). With V trimmed by 3 bases and J by 6 bases, 8 bases remained unmatched. The CDR3 consists of 14 residues. CDR3 sequence (DNA): TGTGCCAGCAGTTTTTTTGCTGCGGGAGCCGAGCAGTACTTC. Its translation: CASSFFAAGAEQYF.

This clone appeared a few times. The identical CDR3 is also encoded by other nucleotide sequences in the sample. The J gene is TRBJ1-3, the V gene TRBV9; D may be TRBD1 (5 bases). The germline V gene has CDR1 SGDLS and CDR2 YYNGEE. The CDR3 sequence is 15 residues long. Deletions cut 0 bases from V and 1 base from J, with 8 bases between. The CDR3 sequence is CASSVGGVSGNTIYF. CDR3 coding DNA: TGTGCCAGCAGCGTAGGGGGGGTGTCTGGAAACACCATATATTTT.

The chain is built from TRBV18 and TRBJ2-1; 7 positions match TRBD1. The CDR3 is made up of 15 amino acids. CDR1 KGHSH and CDR2 LQKENI come from the germline V gene. The V segment lost 6 bases and the J segment 3 bases; nucleotides outside the gene matches: 8. The CDR3 DNA sequence: TGTGCCAGCTCCCCGGACAGGAGGAACTACAATGAGCAGTTCTTC. Translated, it gives CASSPDRRNYNEQFF.

The chain carries TRBV11-2 and TRBJ2-5; TRBD1 matches at 7 bases. Germline V gene lookup returns CDR1 SGHAT and CDR2 FQNNGV. J gave up 4 bases and V 1 base, and 3 bases lay outside the gene matches. The CDR3 loop spans 14 amino acids. DNA for the CDR3: TGTGCCAGCAGCTTAGCAACAGGGGCAGAGACCCAGTACTTC. Amino acids: CASSLATGAETQYF.

The V and J genes are TRBV7-9 and TRBJ2-2, with 8 bases lining up with TRBD2. The CDR3 runs 15 residues. The junction had 5 bases not matched to a gene; V was cut back by 7 bases and J by 1 base. Looked up from germline, CDR1 is SEHNR and CDR2 is FQNEAQ (reference sequence). The DNA for the CDR3 is TGTGCCAGCAAGATAGCGGGACAGAACACCGGGGAGCTGTTTTTT. This codes for CASKIAGQNTGELFF.

The chain joins TRBV27 to TRBJ1-5; 9 positions match TRBD1. The junction had 5 bases not matched to a gene; V was cut back by 6 bases and J by 8 bases. This CDR3 spans 13 amino acids. CDR1 is MNHEY and CDR2 is SMNVEV in the germline V gene (reference sequence). As DNA, the CDR3 is TGTGCCAGCAGCGGACAGGGGATGAAGCCCCAGCATTTT. Encoded protein: CASSGQGMKPQHF.

CDR3 coding DNA: TGTGCCAGTAGTCCTGCAGCGGGAGGGCAAGATACGCAGTATTTT. This encodes CASSPAAGGQDTQYF. This sequence joins TRBV19 and TRBJ2-3; 10 nucleotides agree with TRBD2. CDR1 is LNHDA, CDR2 SQIVND, per germline (reference sequence). This CDR3 comprises 15 residues. J was trimmed by 5 bases and V by 5 bases; bases with no gene match: 7.

This chain joins TRBV20-1 and TRBJ2-3; 7 bases map to TRBD1. CDR1 is DFQATT and CDR2 is SNEGSKA in the germline V gene (reference sequence). V dropped 5 bases and J dropped 4; count of bases not matched to a gene: 0. The CDR3 covers 11 residues. The CDR3 DNA reads as TGCAGTGCTGACAGGGCAGATACGCAGTATTTT. Encoded protein: CSADRADTQYF.

The chain combines TRBV4-1 with TRBJ2-1; D is ambiguous. Germline V CDR1 and CDR2: MGHRA, YSYEKL. V was trimmed by 3 bases and J by 7 bases, leaving 4 bases between them. CDR3 length: 11 residues. CDR3 in amino acids: CASSHLNEQFF. For the CDR3, the DNA is TGCGCCAGCAGCCATTTAAATGAGCAGTTCTTC.

J is TRBJ2-5 and V is TRBV2, with no clear D. The CDR3 sequence is 13 residues long. Germline lookup yields CDR1 SNHLY and CDR2 FYNNEI. Between the trimmed V and J ends, which lost 7 bases and 5 bases, there was a span of 14 bases. CDR3 sequence (DNA): TGTGCCAGCACTCCAGGAATTTTGGAGACCCAGTACTTC. This encodes CASTPGILETQYF.

The gene calls are TRBV28 and TRBJ1-1, with 11 bases aligning to TRBD1. Germline-derived CDR1 and CDR2 are MDHEN and SYDVKM. CDR3 length equals 14 residues. V lost 5 bases and J lost 10; bases outside the gene matches: 9. The CDR3 DNA reads as TGTGCCAGCAGTCGCCATCGGGACAGGGGGAGAGCTTTCTTT. It specifies CASSRHRDRGRAFF.

This clone has more than one count but fewer than ten. In DNA, the CDR3 is TGCGCCAGCAGCTTGGCCAGGGGGCAAGGGGTAGTAAGAGCTTTCTTT. Translation: CASSLARGQGVVRAFF. This chain uses TRBV5-1 with TRBJ1-1, with 8 positions matching TRBD1. Germline trimming cut 0 bases from V and 10 bases from J; bases unmatched to any gene: 14. From germline, CDR1 is SGHRS and CDR2 YFSETQ. The CDR3 is 16 residues long.

This clone was seen just once. This chain links TRBV7-6 with TRBJ1-4; unclear D gene. The CDR3 is made up of 15 amino acids. Germline V gene data show CDR1 as SGHVS and CDR2 as FNYEAQ. V shed 1 base and J shed 2 bases, with 8 bases lying between them. CDR3 sequence: CASSLEEHTNEKLFF. Here the CDR3 DNA reads TGTGCCAGCAGCTTAGAGGAGCACACTAATGAAAAACTGTTTTTT.

The gene calls are TRBV5-6 and TRBJ2-5; 9 nucleotides align to TRBD1. The CDR3 is made up of 15 amino acids. CDR1 SGHDT and CDR2 YYEEEE come from the germline V gene. V gave up 2 bases and J gave up 5 bases; unmatched junction bases: 7. CDR3 bases: TGTGCCAGCAGCTTAGGGACAGGGAAGGGCGAGACCCAGTACTTC. Translating it yields CASSLGTGKGETQYF.

The rearrangement uses TRBV4-2 and TRBJ1-5; TRBD1 matches at 12 bases. V dropped 1 base and J dropped 6; count of bases not matched to a gene: 10. CDR1 is LGHNA and CDR2 is YNFKEQ in the germline V gene. CDR3 length: 18 residues. This CDR3 is CASSQGAGTGGVGQPQHF. The CDR3 DNA follows: TGTGCCAGCAGCCAAGGGGCAGGGACAGGGGGCGTCGGTCAGCCCCAGCATTTT.

The chain links TRBV3-1 (or the pseudogene TRBV3-2) to TRBJ1-6; 9 bases match TRBD1. The germline CDR1 and CDR2 sequences are LGHDT and YNNKEL (reference sequence). With V trimmed by 4 bases and J by 7 bases, 17 bases remained unmatched. The length of the CDR3 is 19 residues. The CDR3 loop reads CASSLRLRGTGIRNSPLHF. The CDR3 DNA follows: TGTGCCAGCAGCCTTCGGCTCCGCGGGACAGGGATTAGGAATTCACCCCTCCACTTT.